This entry features one T cell receptor beta chain sequence. No antigen is known for it. The data were obtained in a study of beta chain features in type 1 diabetes. Trimming cost V 3 bases and J 0 bases; bases outside gene matches: 2. The germline V gene encodes CDR1 LGHNA and CDR2 YSLEER. This CDR3 is built from 15 residues. Reverse transcription of all isolated RNA meant that expressed TCRB transcripts were sequenced. Data came from immunoSEQ multiplex PCR; TCRdb stores just in-frame clones and leaves some out. The table shows hundreds of thousands of clones, with more than 12% occurring only once. Averaging around 120 mL, one heparinised blood draw came from each individual donor. Study-level findings and limits: Type 1 diabetes patients showed a moderate but significant shortening of TCRB CDR3s in all four CD4+ subsets.

The source of this sequence is a man between 18 and 29 years old with type 1 diabetes. Sequencing was done on a sample of naive CD4+ T cells from blood. The V and J genes are TRBV4-3 and TRBJ1-2, with 9 bases matching TRBD1. The CDR3 here is CASSQWTGANYGYTF. The CDR3 DNA sequence: TGCGCCAGCAGCCAGTGGACAGGGGCTAACTATGGCTACACCTTC.